These T cell receptor beta chains were read from a single sample in a study of blood T cell repertoires in COVID-19. The table came from immunoSEQ multiplex PCR; TCRdb's copy has only in-frame clones and leaves some out. This table has 70,000 or so clones, 80% appearing once. The specimen sequenced was peripheral blood. These receptors were obtained from a human donor in a cohort sampled during active COVID-19. The CDR3 runs from the conserved cysteine through the conserved F or W. A D gene is named only where the DNA matches it firmly. Where a row states a size, it is once, few, many or the class of an expanded clone; other rows omit it.

TRBV7-9	TRBJ1-2	.	TRBD1	TGTGCCAGCAGCTCCCGGACAGGGGGCTTTGGCTACACCTTC	CASSSRTGGFGYTF
TRBV28	TRBJ1-5	.	.	TGTGCCAGCAGTTTTGCAGCTTCAGGGGGCAATCAGCCCCAGCATTTT	CASSFAASGGNQPQHF
TRBV28	TRBJ1-2	.	TRBD1	TGTGCCAGCAGACCGACCGGGACAGTAGGCTACACCTTC	CASRPTGTVGYTF
TRBV6-2/TRBV6-3	TRBJ2-1	.	TRBD2	TGTGCCAGCAGCGAATCGGGACTAGTGAACAATGAGCAGTTCTTC	CASSESGLVNNEQFF
TRBV7-2	TRBJ2-7	.	TRBD2	TGTGCCAGCAGCTTAGGTCTAGCGGGCGAGCAGTACTTC	CASSLGLAGEQYF
TRBV30	TRBJ2-7	once	TRBD1	TGTGCCTGGACGGCTGGAGGGACAGGGGCCTACGAGCAGTACTTC	CAWTAGGTGAYEQYF
TRBV12-3/TRBV12-4	TRBJ2-7	.	.	TGTGCCAGCAGCCCCGAGGTCTACGAGCAGTACTTC	CASSPEVYEQYF
TRBV28	TRBJ1-3	.	.	TGTGCCACCGAGGGAGGGGGGAACTCTGGAAACACCATATATTTT	CATEGGGNSGNTIYF
TRBV30	TRBJ1-1	.	TRBD1	TGTGCCTGGAAGTGGGACAGCCTATCGGACACTGAAGCTTTCTTT	CAWKWDSLSDTEAFF
TRBV28	TRBJ1-6	few	TRBD1	TGTGCCAGCAACCCGAACAGGGGGCTAGAATCACCCCTCCACTTT	CASNPNRGLESPLHF
TRBV4-3	TRBJ1-2	.	TRBD1	TGCGCCAGCAGCCGAGAGCGGACAGGGGGCGCGGATGGCTACACCTTC	CASSRERTGGADGYTF
TRBV7-8	TRBJ2-5	.	.	TGTGCCAGCAGGACAAACAGGGTGGGGCGCCAAGAGACCCAGTACTTC	CASRTNRVGRQETQYF
TRBV4-2	TRBJ2-5	.	TRBD2	TGTGCCAGCAGCCAAGAAGAGGGACTAGCTGGAGAGACCCAGTACTTC	CASSQEEGLAGETQYF
TRBV2	TRBJ2-7	.	.	TGTGCCAGCAAAACAAATCCCGAGCAGTACTTC	CASKTNPEQYF
TRBV5-1	TRBJ1-4	.	TRBD1	TGCGCCAGCAGCTTGGATGGACAGGGTGGTGGAGTCGAAAAACTGTTTTTT	CASSLDGQGGGVEKLFF
TRBV7-2	TRBJ2-7	.	TRBD2	TGTGCCAGCAGCGAAGGACTAGCGGGAGCCTACGAGCAGTACTTC	CASSEGLAGAYEQYF
TRBV27	TRBJ2-1	few	TRBD2	TGTGCCAGCAGTTTAACCGGGAGGGCCTCCTACAATGAGCAGTTCTTC	CASSLTGRASYNEQFF
TRBV19	TRBJ1-5	.	.	TGTGCCAGTAGCGAGGGGGGAGGGAGCAATCAGCCCCAGCATTTT	CASSEGGGSNQPQHF
TRBV18	TRBJ2-4	.	.	TGTGCCAGCTCACCACTCCGACAGACAGCCAAAAACATTCAGTACTTC	CASSPLRQTAKNIQYF
TRBV6-6	TRBJ2-7	.	TRBD2	TGTGCCAGCAGACGACTCGATCCTAGCGGAACCTCCTACGAGCAGTACTTC	CASRRLDPSGTSYEQYF
TRBV29-1	TRBJ2-5	.	.	TGCAGCGTTGATTGGCGGCAAGAGACCCAGTACTTC	CSVDWRQETQYF
TRBV7-8	TRBJ2-2	.	TRBD1	TGTGCCAGCAGCTTAACGGGACAGATACGGTCCGGGGAGCTGTTTTTT	CASSLTGQIRSGELFF
TRBV25-1	TRBJ2-5	.	.	TGTGCCAGCTCCAAGGGAGCGGGAGAGACCCAGTACTTC	CASSKGAGETQYF
TRBV7-3	TRBJ2-2	.	TRBD1	TGTGCCAGCAGCTTATCCCCGGGACAGGAGCACACCGGGGAGCTGTTTTTT	CASSLSPGQEHTGELFF
TRBV5-5	TRBJ2-1	.	TRBD2	TGTGCCAGCAGCTTGGCCTACCGCGGGAGCACGGATGAGCAGTTCTTC	CASSLAYRGSTDEQFF
TRBV12-3/TRBV12-4	TRBJ2-7	.	TRBD1	TGTGCCAGCAGTTCGGACAGGTTGTACGAGCAGTACTTC	CASSSDRLYEQYF
TRBV2	TRBJ2-7	.	.	TGTGCCAGCAGTGAAGGTCGGACAGCCCCCTTCGAGCAGTACTTC	CASSEGRTAPFEQYF
TRBV5-4	TRBJ2-2	once	.	TGTGCCAGCAGCCGGTTACAGGGAAACGGGGAGCTGTTTTTT	CASSRLQGNGELFF
TRBV15	TRBJ1-3	once	.	TGTGCCACCAGCCTGGGGGCAGGCTCTGGAAACACCATATATTTT	CATSLGAGSGNTIYF
TRBV25-1	TRBJ1-5	.	TRBD1	TGTGCCAGCAGTGAACGAACGGACAGGTCGTCCCAGCATTTT	CASSERTDRSSQHF
TRBV7-7	TRBJ1-4	.	.	TGTGCTAGCAGCGCCATTTTGGCAGCTAATGAAAAACTGTTTTTT	CASSAILAANEKLFF
TRBV14	TRBJ1-1	.	TRBD1	TGTGCCAGCAGCCTGAGGGGGCGCAGGGCTGAAGCTTTCTTT	CASSLRGRRAEAFF
TRBV7-9	TRBJ2-1	.	TRBD2	TGTGCCAGCAGCCCGTCAAGGGCGGGAGCTCCTTTTGGCAATGAGCAGTTCTTC	CASSPSRAGAPFGNEQFF
TRBV27	TRBJ2-2	.	TRBD2	TGTGCCAGCAGTTTCCGTTGGGAGGGCACCGGGGAGCTGTTTTTT	CASSFRWEGTGELFF
TRBV7-2	TRBJ1-5	.	.	TGTGCCAGCAGCTTCCAGAACAATCAGCCCCAGCATTTT	CASSFQNNQPQHF
TRBV6-2/TRBV6-3	TRBJ1-1	.	.	TGTGCCAGCACCCCCGGGGGGGTTAAAGGTGAAGCTTTCTTT	CASTPGGVKGEAFF
TRBV27	TRBJ1-6	.	TRBD1	TGTGCCAGCAGTTCTCGGACAGGGGCAAATTCACCCCTCCACTTT	CASSSRTGANSPLHF
TRBV3-1/TRBV3-2	TRBJ1-1	once	.	TGTGCCAGCAGCCGTAATAGGGGGATGAACACTGAAGCTTTCTTT	CASSRNRGMNTEAFF
TRBV3-1/TRBV3-2	TRBJ1-2	.	.	TGTGCCAGCAGCCAAGCACGGTGGGAGGGGAACGGTGGCTACACCTTC	CASSQARWEGNGGYTF